This T cell receptor (beta chain) appears in the sequencing data of a study of control samples from healthy donors and cancer patients. The protocol was immunoSEQ multiplex PCR, while the TCRdb copy is restricted to in-frame clones and leaves out a portion. The repertoire holds 90,000 to 150,000 clones, with about 91% as singletons. Trimming stripped 8 bases from V and 7 bases from J, with 21 bases between. From germline, CDR1 is SQVTM and CDR2 ANQGSEA. The CDR3 is made up of 14 amino acids. Sequencing was done on a sample of blood. The chain combines TRBV29-1 with TRBJ2-1; the D call may be TRBD1 or TRBD2 (6 bases each). This receptor was identified in a man between 40 and 49 years old in good health. Here the CDR3 reads CSSLSLGAGNEQFF. The CDR3 DNA sequence: TGCAGCTCCTTGTCTCTGGGGGCGGGGAATGAGCAGTTCTTC.